These T cell receptor beta chains were read from a single sample in a study of cytomegalovirus exposure and HLA in healthy donors. Sequenced by immunoSEQ multiplex PCR; TCRdb stores in-frame clones only, minus some. The repertoire holds some 100,000 clones, with 77% as singletons. Material: PBMCs. The receptors were sampled from a man between 35 and 55 years old in good health and CMV-seropositive. The CDR3 runs from the conserved cysteine through the conserved F or W. The D gene is left open where the match is weak. Clone size appears in some rows only: once, few, many, or a class for an expanded clone.

J gene,D gene,V gene,clone size,CDR3 DNA,CDR3 protein
TRBJ1-1,NA,TRBV11-3,few,TGTGCCAGCAGCGCCAGGAATATGAACACTGAAGCTTTCTTT,CASSARNMNTEAFF
TRBJ2-3,NA,TRBV11-1,NA,TGTGCCAGCAGCTTGGAGGGTCGGGGAGGCACAGATACGCAGTATTTT,CASSLEGRGGTDTQYF
TRBJ1-3,TRBD1,TRBV7-2,NA,TGTGCCAGCAGCTATTACAGGGGTAACTCTGGAAACACCATATATTTT,CASSYYRGNSGNTIYF
TRBJ1-2,NA,TRBV30,NA,TGTGCCTGGAGGTTCCGTCTAGGAGGCTACACCTTC,CAWRFRLGGYTF
TRBJ2-3,NA,TRBV5-1,NA,TGCGCCAGCAGCTTGTTAGGGGGTGGGGGTCGCTTGAATACGCAGTATTTT,CASSLLGGGGRLNTQYF
TRBJ1-5,TRBD1,TRBV5-6,NA,TGTGCCAGCAGCTATACAGGGGCCAATCAGCCCCAGCATTTT,CASSYTGANQPQHF
TRBJ2-2,NA,TRBV27,NA,TGTGCCAGCATATCTAGTCCTTGGGAGACCGGGGAGCTGTTTTTT,CASISSPWETGELFF
TRBJ2-7,TRBD1,TRBV4-2,NA,TGTGCCAGCAGCCCAGGGACAGCAGATTACGAGCAGTACTTC,CASSPGTADYEQYF
TRBJ2-7,TRBD1,TRBV13,NA,TGTGCCAGCAGAAAACAGGGGGCAACCTACGAGCAGTACTTC,CASRKQGATYEQYF
TRBJ1-2,NA,TRBV7-9,NA,TGTGCCAGTCTAGATTCGGGGGGCTATGGCTACACCTTC,CASLDSGGYGYTF
TRBJ2-6,NA,TRBV11-3,NA,TGTGCCAGCAGCGAAAGGACAGCTGGGGCCAACGTCCTGACTTTC,CASSERTAGANVLTF
TRBJ1-2,NA,TRBV7-9,NA,TGTGCCAGCAGCTCACCAGGGCGCGGTGACTATGGCTACACCTTC,CASSSPGRGDYGYTF
TRBJ2-3,NA,TRBV7-3,NA,TGTGCCAGCAGCTCCTTCGCCGGTGCGCAGTATTTT,CASSSFAGAQYF
TRBJ1-5,TRBD1,TRBV10-3,few,TGTGCCATCAGCGCAGGACAGCCGGGACAGTCGGGGGCCCAGCATTTT,CAISAGQPGQSGAQHF
TRBJ1-2,NA,TRBV29-1,NA,TGCAGCGTTGAAACGGGTGGCTACACCTTC,CSVETGGYTF
TRBJ2-5,NA,TRBV2,once,TGTGCCAGCAGTGATGCAAGCATTCAGACCCAGTACTTC,CASSDASIQTQYF